Shown below are 20 T cell receptor beta chains from a single sample sequenced in a study of CD4 T cells in relation to SARS-CoV-2 and coronaviruses. Measured with immunoSEQ multiplex PCR; TCRdb has only the in-frame clones, and not every one. The sample shows about 59,000 clones, just over 85% of them seen only once. CD4+ T cells from unexposed donors were obtained before the COVID-19 pandemic (2011-2018). Material: memory CD4+ T cells from PBMCs. These receptors were obtained from a human donor in good health.

This chain joins TRBV28 and TRBJ2-2, with a possible D match to TRBD1 (5 bases). Trimming took off 8 bases at V and 6 bases at J, with 10 bases between the two ends. The CDR3 extends over 12 amino acids. The V gene's germline CDR1 is MDHEN and CDR2 SYDVKM. The CDR3 loop is CASDSLAGELFF. As DNA, the CDR3 is TGTGCCAGCGACAGTTTGGCCGGGGAGCTGTTTTTT.

The J gene is TRBJ2-6, the V gene TRBV13, with a tentative D call TRBD2 (5 bases). Trimming removed 0 bases at V and 4 bases at J, with 7 bases between. Germline values: CDR1 PRHDT, CDR2 FYEKMQ (reference sequence). This CDR3 spans 15 amino acids. DNA for the CDR3: TGTGCCAGCAGCTTAGGCGGGGTAGGGGCCAACGTCCTGACTTTC. Its translation is CASSLGGVGANVLTF.

The table lists this clone with a count of one. The V gene is TRBV23-1, the J gene TRBJ1-6; 7 bases are shared with TRBD1. TRBV23-1 is placed among ORFs of uncertain function. The CDR3 has 15 residues. The ends lost 7 bases at V and 8 bases at J; junction bases unmatched: 11. This CDR3 reads CASTPRDRDDSPLHF. In DNA, the CDR3 is TGCGCCAGCACCCCCCGGGACAGAGACGATTCACCCCTCCACTTT.

The V gene is TRBV7-2, the J gene TRBJ1-2, with TRBD1 identical over 7 bases. V lost 6 bases, J lost 4 bases, and 14 bases stayed unmatched. From germline, CDR1 is SGHTA and CDR2 FQGNSA. The CDR3 has 16 residues. CDR3 sequence (DNA): TGTGCCAGCAGTGCACAAGGAGGGGGCTTGGGCTATGGCTACACCTTC. Protein product: CASSAQGGGLGYGYTF.

This clone was detected only a few times. The chain joins TRBV6-1 to TRBJ1-3, with a weak D call TRBD1 (6 bases). The CDR3 extends over 17 amino acids. V dropped 2 bases and J dropped 4 bases, with 18 bases sitting between them. Germline V gene lookup returns CDR1 MNHNS and CDR2 SASEGT. The CDR3 spells CASSERLDRLVGNTIYF. CDR3 coding DNA: TGTGCCAGCAGTGAACGATTGGACAGACTGGTCGGAAACACCATATATTTT.

The chain combines TRBV5-1 with TRBJ2-7; D uncertain. CDR1 is SGHRS and CDR2 is YFSETQ in the germline V gene. The V end lost 0 bases, the J end lost 2 bases, and 12 bases lay between the germline ends. The CDR3 runs to 15 residues. The CDR3 nucleotides are TGCGCCAGCAGCTTGGATATTGGGGTTCCCTACGAGCAGTACTTC. Amino acids: CASSLDIGVPYEQYF. The full variable domain, in which reference TRBV5-1 and TRBJ2-7 provide the parts outside the CDR3, is KAGVTQTPRYLIKTRGQQVTLSCSPISGHRSVSWYQQTPGQGLQFLFEYFSETQRNKGNFPGRFSGRQFSNSRSEMNVSTLELGDSALYLCASSLDIGVPYEQYFGPGTRLTVT.

The V gene is TRBV11-2, the J gene TRBJ1-3; TRBD1 agrees at 7 bases. Germline values: CDR1 SGHAT, CDR2 FQNNGV. CDR3 length: 17 residues. J lost 0 bases, V lost 1 base, and 6 bases had no gene match. CDR3 coding DNA: TGTGCCAGCAGCTTAGGCTACAGGGGCACCTCTGGAAACACCATATATTTT. Protein product: CASSLGYRGTSGNTIYF.

The chain recombines TRBV2 with TRBJ2-1; 11 positions agree with TRBD2. This CDR3 comprises 15 residues. V trimming: 4 bases; J trimming: 8 bases; junction bases outside the gene matches: 7. CDR1 and CDR2 from the germline V gene are SNHLY and FYNNEI. The CDR3 spells CASSGPSGRRDEQFF. The CDR3 DNA reads TGTGCCAGCAGTGGTCCTAGCGGGAGGAGGGATGAGCAGTTCTTC.

The V gene is TRBV18, the J gene TRBJ2-1, with D perhaps assigned TRBD1 or TRBD2 (6 bases each). V was shortened by 0 bases and J by 0 bases, with 15 bases between the two germline ends. From germline, CDR1 is KGHSH and CDR2 LQKENI. This CDR3 is 18 amino acids long. CDR3 coding DNA: TGTGCCAGCTCACCACCGAGGGGGAGGCCGAGCTCCTACAATGAGCAGTTCTTC. Translation: CASSPPRGRPSSYNEQFF.

The CDR3 sequence is CASSEYRQEANQPQHF. CDR3 sequence (DNA): TGTGCCAGCAGTGAATATAGACAGGAAGCTAATCAGCCCCAGCATTTT. The rearrangement links TRBV25-1 to TRBJ1-5, with TRBD1 as a possible D gene (6 bases). Germline V lookup: CDR1 MGHDK, CDR2 SYGVNS. Trimming stripped 0 bases from V and 4 bases from J, with 13 bases between. CDR3 length: 16 amino acids.

V is TRBV7-3 and J is TRBJ2-2, with D perhaps TRBD1 (5 bases). Germline assignment: CDR1 SGHTA and CDR2 FQGTGA. This CDR3 region has 14 residues. V lost 6 bases, J lost 2 bases, and 10 bases lay in between. CDR3 nucleotide sequence: TGTGCCAGCAGATCTGACAGAAACACCGGGGAGCTGTTTTTT. The encoded protein is CASRSDRNTGELFF.

The V gene is TRBV30, the J gene TRBJ2-2, with 8 bases matching TRBD2. V trimming: 5 bases; J trimming: 6 bases; junction bases outside the gene matches: 11. The CDR3 sequence is 15 residues long. Looked up from germline, CDR1 is GTSNPN and CDR2 is SVGIG (reference sequence). CDR3 protein: CAWASGLVIAGELFF. Written as DNA, the CDR3 is TGTGCCTGGGCTTCGGGACTAGTTATCGCCGGGGAGCTGTTTTTT.

The chain carries TRBV9 and TRBJ1-2, with 9 bases identical to TRBD1. The CDR3 loop spans 18 amino acids. The germline gives CDR1 SGDLS, CDR2 YYNGEE. The V segment lost 3 bases and the J segment 2 bases; nucleotides outside the gene matches: 14. The CDR3 DNA is TGTGCCAGCAGCGGGGCGGCGGGACAGGGTTCGAGGAACTATGGCTACACCTTC. Amino acids: CASSGAAGQGSRNYGYTF. The full variable domain, completed using reference TRBV9 and TRBJ1-2, is DSGVTQTPKHLITATGQRVTLRCSPRSGDLSVYWYQQSLDQGLQFLIQYYNGEERAKGNILERFSAQQFPDLHSELNLSSLELGDSALYFCASSGAAGQGSRNYGYTFGSGTRLTVV.

The V gene is TRBV28, the J gene TRBJ1-4; D might be TRBD1 (5 bases). CDR3 size: 13 residues. Germline V gene lookup returns CDR1 MDHEN and CDR2 SYDVKM. V lost 10 bases and J lost 0, with 9 bases in between. The CDR3 protein is CATRQTTNEKLFF. The CDR3 DNA reads TGTGCCACCCGACAGACAACTAATGAAAAACTGTTTTTT.

The rearrangement joins TRBV28 to TRBJ1-2, with D uncertain. The CDR3 extends over 13 amino acids. Germline values: CDR1 MDHEN, CDR2 SYDVKM. V lost 2 bases, J lost 8 bases, and 12 bases lay in between. CDR3 loop: CASSLGVGIGYTF. The CDR3 DNA follows: TGTGCCAGCAGTTTAGGGGTAGGGATAGGCTACACCTTC.

The CDR3 region is CASSRGPKRSSGISYEQYF. The CDR3 DNA reads as TGTGCCAGCAGCAGGGGTCCCAAGCGGTCTAGCGGGATCTCCTACGAGCAGTACTTC. V usage is TRBV7-2 and J usage is TRBJ2-7; TRBD2 matches 9 bases. V trimming: 5 bases; J trimming: 0 bases; junction bases outside the gene matches: 17. This CDR3 has 19 amino acids. Germline CDR1 and CDR2: SGHTA and FQGNSA.

This clone has just one count. This rearrangement joins TRBV4-1 to TRBJ1-1, with D tentatively TRBD1 (5 bases). The V end lost 1 base, the J end lost 4 bases, and 16 bases lay between the germline ends. Germline V gene data show CDR1 as MGHRA and CDR2 as YSYEKL. The CDR3 covers 16 residues. CDR3 region: CASSQGLRWGLTEAFF. CDR3 nucleotides: TGCGCCAGCAGCCAAGGCCTCCGATGGGGCCTCACTGAAGCTTTCTTT.

The chain uses TRBV7-3 and TRBJ2-3, with 7 bases that match TRBD2. The CDR3 is 14 residues long. V shed 5 bases, J shed 2 bases, and the junction held 4 bases outside the gene matches. CDR1 and CDR2 (germline): SGHTA, FQGTGA. Here the CDR3 DNA reads TGTGCCAGCAGCCGAGCGGGACCCACAGATACGCAGTATTTT. Translating gives CASSRAGPTDTQYF.

This chain joins TRBV10-3 and TRBJ1-5; 9 bases fit TRBD1. Trimming at V came to 7 bases and at J to 6 bases, leaving 7 bases not matched to a gene. Germline V gene data show CDR1 as ENHRY and CDR2 as SYGVKD. This CDR3 is built from 14 residues. CDR3 amino acids: CAINDRGAGQPQHF. CDR3 bases: TGTGCCATCAACGACAGGGGGGCAGGTCAGCCCCAGCATTTT.

The chain uses TRBV6-5 and TRBJ1-2, with D possibly TRBD1 on 6 matching bases. V was trimmed by 7 bases and J by 2 bases, leaving 11 bases between them. This CDR3 has 13 amino acids. The germline V gene encodes CDR1 MNHEY and CDR2 SVGAGI. The CDR3 protein is CASTEGGNYGYTF. The CDR3 bases are TGTGCCAGCACCGAGGGGGGGAACTATGGCTACACCTTC.